This T cell receptor beta chain was identified during a study of tumor-infiltrating lymphocytes in primary liver carcinoma (dated by TCRdb to 2016 to 2017). Looking at the study overall: Surgical resection was performed in China between late 2015 and 2016 on about 5 patients with histopathologically diagnosed primary liver carcinoma. Of the five patients (three men and two women, aged 30 to 69 years), four had hepatocellular carcinoma and one had combined HCC and intrahepatic cholangiocarcinoma. The five patients had tumors staged T1-T3 N0M0, with maximum diameters ranging from roughly 4.2 to 11 cm. Each sample produced about 3.5 to 7.13 million productive TCRbeta reads, and read depth showed no significant difference between tissue types. Technical replicate repertoires showed high reproducibility, with mean shared-clone rates about 0.92 and correlation coefficients above 0.95. TCRbeta repertoire sequencing covered 35 specimens from 5 patients: roughly 25 tumor regions, 5 adjacent noncancerous liver tissues and 5 peripheral blood samples. For each liver tumor, the study sampled five regions along with adjacent normal tissue and blood, and applied TCRbeta repertoire sequencing, expression microarrays and whole-exome sequencing. Overall study results and their limits: Because only the TCR beta chain was sequenced and unpaired alpha chains were not captured, true repertoire diversity is likely underestimated. The top 250 clones made up a significantly larger repertoire fraction in tumors than in blood (p = 0.039). With just four or five patients in the study, the authors point out that the findings should be validated in a larger study. Bulk unsorted samples precluded comparing CD4+ and CD8+ T cell repertoires. Repertoire overlap was found to be higher between tumor regions (mean approximately 35%) than between tumor-adjacent (17%) or tumor-blood (about 14%) pairs, consistent with antigen-driven expansion.

This clonotype was recorded a few times. Its antigen has not been determined. Within one base of it there is no much larger clone, and no base qualities were kept. TRIzol reagent was used to extract blood RNA from unsorted whole blood, while the DNeasy Blood & Tissue kit provided the germline DNA. Chronic HBV infection was present in the patients, and the patients were treatment-naive at sampling. Before surgery, roughly 4.2 milliliters of peripheral blood were drawn into K2EDTA tubes. TCRbeta-specific cDNA was reverse-transcribed from approximately 500 ng total RNA using a constant-region primer and ProtoScript II reverse transcriptase. Three nested multiplex PCR rounds, following a slightly modified ARM-PCR procedure, were used to build the TCRbeta libraries. A final 25-cycle PCR with Deep VentR polymerase added sample barcodes and Illumina adapters. Before sequencing, amplicons between 200 and 500 bp were purified from gel using a QIAquick gel extraction kit. An Illumina HiSeq 2500 was used to sequence the TCRbeta amplicons, generating 250-bp paired-end reads. Regarding the original processing steps: Quality trimming of reads was performed with Trimmomatic v0.33, and paired reads were merged with FLASH v1.2.11 so that full CDR3 sequences could be recovered. V, D and J germline segments were assigned to the rearranged TCRbeta sequences using MiGEC v1.2.1b. VDJtools v1.0.0 computed clonotype statistics and Shannon-Wiener diversity indices. To cut down on sampling bias, every analysis after diversity analysis relied on just the 250 most abundant clonotypes from each sample. TCRdb reprocessed the public reads (quality trimming at Q25 with fastp, clone calling with MiXCR) and kept in-frame beta chains. Rows with one shared CDR3 protein collapse into an entry with the most common genes and DNA. The V and J calls shown here were made by TCRdb, not taken from the authors' results. The sample table shows nearly 200,000 distinct CDR3 sequences, and less than 75% are seen once. The ten top clones hold roughly 7% of the sample.

This TCR was sampled from a woman aged 60-75 years with primary liver carcinoma and hepatitis B virus infection. The sequenced sample consisted of peripheral blood.

The nucleotides read TGTGCCAGCAGCCCCGAGGGGACAGGGAAGTTCGAGCAGTACTTC. Its translation reads: CASSPEGTGKFEQYF. The sequence links TRBV28 to TRBJ2-7, with TRBD1 matching 9 junction bases. The CDR3 measures 15 amino acids from cysteine to phenylalanine. The read is trimmed to its CDR3 DNA, 45 bases read in frame from base 1. For this chain, trimming is 6 bases at the V end and 6 bases at the J end, and the number of junction bases without a gene match is 12. From the germline V gene, CDR1 is MDHEN and CDR2 is SYDVKM.